Listed here are 18 T cell receptor beta chains from one sample, sequenced in a study of identical twins. Using its own MiXCR run on the 5' RACE reads, TCRdb lists one record per CDR3 protein. The sample includes around 1.7 million distinct CDR3 sequences, less than 40% of them seen just once. Sequencing was performed on cord blood. The receptors were gathered from a newborn girl in good health.

The gene calls are TRBV11-2 and TRBJ2-1; 13 bases are a match to TRBD2. CDR3 size: 19 residues. Germline CDR1 and CDR2: SGHAT and FQNNGV. Unmatched junction bases numbered 10, after V lost 5 bases and J lost 0 bases. The CDR3 spells CASSAAGTSGVSSYNEQFF. The CDR3 DNA is TGTGCCAGCAGCGCGGCCGGGACTAGCGGGGTTAGCTCCTACAATGAGCAGTTCTTC. Combining the CDR3 with reference TRBV11-2 and TRBJ2-1 gives the whole variable domain EAGVAQSPRYKIIEKRQSVAFWCNPISGHATLYWYQQILGQGPKLLIQFQNNGVVDDSQLPKDRFSAERLKGVDSTLKIQPAKLEDSAVYLCASSAAGTSGVSSYNEQFFGPGTRLTVL.

This clonotype has more than one count but fewer than ten. The chain uses TRBV20-1 and TRBJ2-5, with 12 positions matching TRBD2. Germline V gene lookup returns CDR1 DFQATT and CDR2 SNEGSKA (reference sequence). This CDR3 region has 15 residues. J lost 1 base, V lost 2 bases, and 2 bases had no gene match. The CDR3 DNA is TGCAGTGCTAGACTAGCGGGAGGGCGCCAAGAGACCCAGTACTTC. This sequence encodes CSARLAGGRQETQYF.

The sample holds a few counts of this clonotype. The chain links TRBV6-5 to TRBJ2-7, with D perhaps matching TRBD1 (6 bases). This CDR3 comprises 13 residues. Germline loops: CDR1 MNHEY, CDR2 SVGAGI. Trimming took off 6 bases at V and 5 bases at J, with 14 bases between the two ends. The CDR3 nucleotides are TGTGCCAGCAGACCAGGGGACGGGAACGAGCAGTACTTC. Encoded protein: CASRPGDGNEQYF.

V usage is TRBV9 and J usage is TRBJ2-1, with 12 bases matching TRBD2. Germline V gene data show CDR1 as SGDLS and CDR2 as YYNGEE. The J segment lost 7 bases and the V segment lost 0 bases, leaving 14 bases of the junction unmatched. This CDR3 spans 19 amino acids. The CDR3 DNA is TGTGCCAGCAGCGTAGGGGAGACTAGCGGGAGAGTTGATTGGAATGAGCAGTTCTTC. Residues: CASSVGETSGRVDWNEQFF.

This clonotype occurred many times. The CDR3 nucleotides are TGTGCCAGCAGGGCCGGGACAGGGAACACTGAAGCTTTCTTT. This encodes CASRAGTGNTEAFF. This chain links TRBV9 with TRBJ1-1; 8 bases agree with TRBD1. The CDR3 spans 14 residues. Trimming removed 5 bases from V and 1 base from J; junction bases left unmatched: 4. The germline gives CDR1 SGDLS, CDR2 YYNGEE. Filled out from reference TRBV9 and TRBJ1-1, the complete variable domain reads DSGVTQTPKHLITATGQRVTLRCSPRSGDLSVYWYQQSLDQGLQFLIQYYNGEERAKGNILERFSAQQFPDLHSELNLSSLELGDSALYFCASRAGTGNTEAFFGQGTRLTVV.

This clonotype showed up just a few times. This chain joins TRBV10-3 and TRBJ1-1, with D unclear. V dropped 6 bases and J dropped 1 base, with 15 bases sitting between them. This CDR3 spans 15 amino acids. Germline CDR1 is ENHRY and CDR2 is SYGVKD. CDR3 residues: CAIRTTSFSNTEAFF. The CDR3 nucleotides read TGTGCCATCAGGACGACCAGTTTCTCGAACACTGAAGCTTTCTTT.

Note on this clonotype: A junction end diverges from the germline sequence, so it may reflect a read error. The chain couples TRBV5-1 to TRBJ2-3; D gene uncertain. The CDR3 runs to 12 residues. Germline V gene data show CDR1 as SGHRS and CDR2 as YFSETQ. In DNA form, the CDR3 reads TGCGCCAGCAGCTTGGCAGGAGATACGCAGTCTTTT. It is translated as CASSLAGDTQSF.

The chain carries TRBV13 and TRBJ1-4; maybe TRBD1 (5 bases). The germline V gene encodes CDR1 PRHDT and CDR2 FYEKMQ (reference sequence). This CDR3 is 16 amino acids long. V was shortened by 6 bases and J by 0 bases, with 14 bases between the two germline ends. The CDR3 is CASRPRAGATNEKLFF. CDR3 nucleotide sequence: TGTGCCAGCAGGCCTAGGGCGGGGGCAACTAATGAAAAACTGTTTTTT.

The J gene is TRBJ1-1, the V gene TRBV28; 7 nucleotides agree with TRBD1. Trimming cost V 0 bases and J 6 bases; bases outside gene matches: 7. Germline CDR1 and CDR2: MDHEN and SYDVKM. The CDR3 covers 15 residues. The CDR3 sequence is CASSLWRQGGAEAFF. The CDR3 bases are TGTGCCAGCAGTTTATGGAGACAGGGCGGCGCTGAAGCTTTCTTT.

This clonotype came up a few times. The chain joins TRBV7-2 to TRBJ2-1, with D uncertain. The CDR3 consists of 14 residues. CDR1 is SGHTA and CDR2 is FQGNSA in the germline V gene. Trimming stripped 3 bases from V and 8 bases from J, with 14 bases between. Written as DNA, the CDR3 is TGTGCCAGCAGCTTGGAAGTGTCGGCCGATGAGCAGTTCTTC. Protein: CASSLEVSADEQFF.

This clonotype was seen a handful of times. The V call is TRBV7-2, the J call TRBJ1-2; no definite D call. Germline CDR1 reads SGHTA; CDR2 reads FQGNSA. With 3 bases removed from V and 8 bases from J, the gap between germline ends came to 10 bases. This CDR3 spans 12 amino acids. The CDR3 sequence is CASSFGVSGYTF. In DNA, the CDR3 is TGTGCCAGCAGCTTTGGAGTCTCGGGCTACACCTTC.

V usage is TRBV11-2 and J usage is TRBJ2-1; 7 bases are shared with TRBD2. J was trimmed by 1 base and V by 3 bases; bases with no gene match: 3. This CDR3 has 15 residues. Germline assignment: CDR1 SGHAT and CDR2 FQNNGV. CDR3 in amino acids: CASSFTAGSYNEQFF. The CDR3 coding sequence is TGTGCCAGCAGCTTTACAGCGGGGTCCTACAATGAGCAGTTCTTC.

The J gene is TRBJ2-1, the V gene TRBV20-1; 7 bases line up with TRBD1. V was pared by 3 bases and J by 12 bases, with 8 bases of the junction left unmatched. This CDR3 spans 12 amino acids. CDR1 is DFQATT and CDR2 is SNEGSKA in the germline V gene (reference sequence). The chain's CDR3 is CSARDDRAWQFF. The CDR3 DNA reads TGCAGTGCTAGGGATGACAGGGCGTGGCAGTTCTTC.

This clonotype was counted at least ten times. The chain carries TRBV6-6 and TRBJ1-2, with TRBD1 as a possible D gene (5 bases). Looked up from germline, CDR1 is MNHNY and CDR2 is SVGAGI (reference sequence). V shed 6 bases and J shed 6 bases, with 5 bases lying between them. This CDR3 comprises 10 residues. The CDR3 DNA sequence: TGTGCCAGCAGGACAGATGGCTACACCTTC. Residues: CASRTDGYTF.

This chain connects TRBV18 to TRBJ2-3; 11 bases map to TRBD1. Germline V CDR1 and CDR2: KGHSH, LQKENI. This CDR3 is 15 amino acids long. J lost 2 bases, V lost 6 bases, and 4 bases had no gene match. CDR3 coding DNA: TGTGCCAGCTCGGACAGGGGGCTAAACACAGATACGCAGTATTTT. Residues: CASSDRGLNTDTQYF.

The V and J genes are TRBV19 and TRBJ1-5, with a possible D match to TRBD1 (6 bases). The CDR3 sequence is 14 residues long. The germline V gene encodes CDR1 LNHDA and CDR2 SQIVND (reference sequence). Between the trimmed V and J ends, which lost 5 bases and 6 bases, there was a span of 14 bases. CDR3 nucleotide sequence: TGTGCCAGTAGTGCGGCAGGGGAGGGTCAGCCCCAGCATTTT. Amino acids: CASSAAGEGQPQHF.

This clonotype was picked up a small number of times. This sequence joins TRBV5-5 and TRBJ1-1; D might be TRBD1 (6 bases). From germline, CDR1 is SGHKS and CDR2 YYEKEE (reference sequence). V was cut by 1 base and J by 0 bases, with 16 bases left in between. The CDR3 spans 17 residues. The CDR3 here is CASSLWGGGRMNTEAFF. The CDR3 region has the DNA TGTGCCAGCAGCTTGTGGGGTGGGGGCCGCATGAACACTGAAGCTTTCTTT.

This clonotype was picked up a small number of times. This sequence joins TRBV7-2 and TRBJ2-7; perhaps TRBD1 as D (6 bases). Germline V gives CDR1 SGHTA, CDR2 FQGNSA. Deletions cut 2 bases from V and 6 bases from J, with 11 bases between. CDR3 length equals 13 residues. Here the CDR3 reads CASSLHQGFEQYF. In DNA, the CDR3 is TGTGCCAGCAGCTTACATCAGGGGTTCGAGCAGTACTTC.